A single sample gave rise to the 8 T cell receptor beta chains below, sequenced in a study of blood T cell repertoires in COVID-19. TCRdb's table, derived via immunoSEQ multiplex PCR, lists solely in-frame clones and lacks some. The sample contains 200,000 or so clones, roughly four fifths of which appear only once. The sample taken for sequencing was peripheral blood. The receptors come from a woman in her forties with acute or convalescent COVID-19.

This chain links TRBV9 with TRBJ2-1, with 13 bases aligning to TRBD2. The CDR3 is 15 amino acids. J lost 8 bases, V lost 0 bases, and 2 bases had no gene match. CDR1 SGDLS and CDR2 YYNGEE come from the germline V gene. CDR3 amino acids: CASSVGLAGGYEQFF. The CDR3, as DNA: TGTGCCAGCAGCGTAGGACTAGCGGGGGGATATGAGCAGTTCTTC.

The rearrangement uses TRBV7-6 and TRBJ2-1; D is perhaps TRBD2 (7 bases). The CDR3 spans 15 residues. Per germline, CDR1 SGHVS and CDR2 FNYEAQ. The ends were cut back, 1 base at V and 7 bases at J, with 14 bases in the middle. The CDR3 is CASSLDFAGANEQFF. The CDR3 DNA sequence: TGTGCCAGCAGCTTAGATTTTGCGGGGGCTAATGAGCAGTTCTTC.

This chain's CDR3 is CASSHRGLAVTDTQYF. In DNA, the CDR3 is TGTGCCAGCAGCCACCGGGGACTAGCGGTGACAGATACGCAGTATTTT. The gene calls are TRBV3-1 (or the pseudogene TRBV3-2) and TRBJ2-3; 11 positions match TRBD2. Germline V gene sequence: CDR1 LGHDT, CDR2 YNNKEL (reference sequence). J lost 3 bases, V lost 3 bases, and 5 bases had no gene match. The CDR3 has 16 residues.

A note on this clone: In the same sample, other DNA sequences code for this CDR3. The V call is TRBV7-9, the J call TRBJ2-5; a weak D match, TRBD2 (5 bases). There are 14 residues in the CDR3. Germline CDR1 SEHNR, CDR2 FQNEAQ (reference sequence). The V and J ends lost 1 base and 5 bases respectively, with 11 bases between them. The DNA for the CDR3 is TGTGCCAGCAGCTTAGTTTCGGGCGGGGAGACCCAGTACTTC. Protein product: CASSLVSGGETQYF. The full variable domain, in which reference TRBV7-9 and TRBJ2-5 provide the parts outside the CDR3, is DTGVSQNPRHKITKRGQNVTFRCDPISEHNRLYWYRQTLGQGPEFLTYFQNEAQLEKSRLLSDRFSAERPKGSFSTLEIQRTEQGDSAMYLCASSLVSGGETQYFGPGTRLLVL.

The V gene is TRBV30, the J gene TRBJ2-5, with D hard to call. Germline CDR1 reads GTSNPN; CDR2 reads SVGIG (reference sequence). V was cut by 2 bases and J by 2 bases, with 6 bases left in between. This CDR3 is built from 12 residues. The CDR3 is CAWSRSQETQYF. The CDR3 DNA is TGTGCCTGGAGTAGGAGTCAAGAGACCCAGTACTTC.

This clone came up once. The DNA of the CDR3 is TGCGCCAGCAGCTCCGCGGGGTGGGGCGGGGAGACCCAGTACTTC. It yields the protein CASSSAGWGGETQYF. The chain joins TRBV5-1 to TRBJ2-5; tentative D call: TRBD2 (6 bases). The V gene's germline CDR1 is SGHRS and CDR2 YFSETQ. CDR3 length equals 15 residues. V was trimmed by 3 bases and J by 5 bases, leaving 17 bases between them. Full variable domain (missing parts from reference TRBV5-1 and TRBJ2-5): KAGVTQTPRYLIKTRGQQVTLSCSPISGHRSVSWYQQTPGQGLQFLFEYFSETQRNKGNFPGRFSGRQFSNSRSEMNVSTLELGDSALYLCASSSAGWGGETQYFGPGTRLLVL.

This clone was observed once. The chain couples TRBV5-1 to TRBJ1-2; 7 bases map to TRBD1. There are 13 residues in the CDR3. Germline V gene sequence: CDR1 SGHRS, CDR2 YFSETQ. The V segment lost 4 bases and the J segment 6 bases; nucleotides outside the gene matches: 6. Written as DNA, the CDR3 is TGCGCCAGCAGCCTGGGACAGCCTAATGGCTACACCTTC. It is translated as CASSLGQPNGYTF.

The chain links TRBV2 to TRBJ1-5; 10 bases fit TRBD1. The CDR3 spans 16 residues. CDR1 SNHLY and CDR2 FYNNEI come from the germline V gene. V was clipped by 5 bases and J by 3 bases; unmatched bases: 7. CDR3 loop: CASSHRDRGFNQPQHF. CDR3 DNA: TGTGCCAGCAGTCACCGGGACAGGGGCTTCAATCAGCCCCAGCATTTT.